The following is a TCR beta chain sequence with its context. Its matching antigen is unknown. After removal of 6 bases from V and 7 bases from J, the junction contained 3 bases not matched to a gene. There are 12 residues in the CDR3. Germline V gives CDR1 MNHEY, CDR2 SVGAGI. Clones were sequenced by immunoSEQ multiplex PCR, and TCRdb holds only the in-frame ones, with some missing. The profile covers millions of clones, with just under 95% appearing a single time and around 1.1% taken by the ten largest. This sample is drawn from a study of shared clonotypes between healthy human individuals. Study-level information: Per-donor plates numbered three CD4 naive, three CD4 memory, two CD8 naive and one CD8 memory.

Study findings and constraints: Non-shared clonotypes showed lower generation probabilities than clonotypes common to all four donors.

Naive CD8 cells were CD45RO-negative, positively selected for CCR7, excluding terminally differentiated effector memory CD45RA+ cells. Recent vaccinations or acute infections were absent in the healthy HIV-negative adult donors. Every donor, a Caucasian adult, lived in Nashville, Tennessee. Source material: naive CD8+ T cells sorted from blood. The chain is built from TRBV6-5 and TRBJ1-2; TRBD1 matches at 9 bases. The receptor's source is a man between 18 and 35 years old in good health. Here the CDR3 reads CASRGQGGGYTF. The CDR3 DNA sequence: TGTGCCAGCAGGGGACAGGGCGGTGGCTACACCTTC.